The rows below give T cell receptor beta chains drawn from one sample of a study of blood T cell repertoires in COVID-19. The assay was immunoSEQ multiplex PCR, and TCRdb's table has in-frame clones only and misses some. Of 180,000 or so clones listed, about 88% are singletons. Material for sequencing was PBMCs or T cells enriched from blood (not recorded which). The receptors shown here come from a woman aged 40 to 50 with acute COVID-19. CDR3s include the opening cysteine and the closing phenylalanine or tryptophan. Each record gives: D gene, V gene, J gene, clone size, CDR3 DNA, CDR3 protein. The D gene is left open where the match is weak. Size is stated for part of the rows, as once, few or many counts, or as a class when the clone is expanded.

D gene: TRBD2
V gene: TRBV2
J gene: TRBJ2-1
clone size: NA
CDR3 DNA: TGTGCCAGCGGCATGACTAGCGGGAGAGTTAATGAGCAGTTCTTC
CDR3 protein: CASGMTSGRVNEQFF

D gene: TRBD2
V gene: TRBV27
J gene: TRBJ2-5
clone size: NA
CDR3 DNA: TGTGCCAGCAAGACTAGCGGGGGGGCCGGAGAGACCCAGTACTTC
CDR3 protein: CASKTSGGAGETQYF

D gene: TRBD2
V gene: TRBV4-2
J gene: TRBJ2-3
clone size: NA
CDR3 DNA: TGTGCCAGCAGCCAAGTGACTAGCGGGAGCACAGATACGCAGTATTTT
CDR3 protein: CASSQVTSGSTDTQYF

D gene: NA
V gene: TRBV2
J gene: TRBJ1-6
clone size: NA
CDR3 DNA: TGTGCCAGCGTAGTAATGCTCGTCAATTCACCCCTCCACTTT
CDR3 protein: CASVVMLVNSPLHF

D gene: TRBD1
V gene: TRBV19
J gene: TRBJ2-7
clone size: NA
CDR3 DNA: TGTGCCAGTAGTATAGAGGGGACAGGCTCTACCTACGAGCAGTACTTC
CDR3 protein: CASSIEGTGSTYEQYF

D gene: NA
V gene: TRBV3-1/TRBV3-2
J gene: TRBJ1-2
clone size: NA
CDR3 DNA: TGTGCCAGCAGCCAAGACCTTCGGGGGTTTGATGGCTACACCTTC
CDR3 protein: CASSQDLRGFDGYTF

D gene: NA
V gene: TRBV14
J gene: TRBJ2-5
clone size: NA
CDR3 DNA: TGTGCCAGCAGCCTGATGGACATACGAGAGACCCAGTACTTC
CDR3 protein: CASSLMDIRETQYF

D gene: TRBD1
V gene: TRBV30
J gene: TRBJ2-7
clone size: NA
CDR3 DNA: TGTGCCTGGAGTGTACGAGGCAGGGGGTCTTTGGCCGAGCAGTACTTC
CDR3 protein: CAWSVRGRGSLAEQYF

D gene: TRBD2
V gene: TRBV27
J gene: TRBJ2-3
clone size: NA
CDR3 DNA: TGTGCCAGCAGTTTCACTAGCGGGGGGGCCTTTACGCAGTATTTT
CDR3 protein: CASSFTSGGAFTQYF

D gene: TRBD2
V gene: TRBV2
J gene: TRBJ2-5
clone size: NA
CDR3 DNA: TGTGCCAGCAGTGAATTAGCGGGAGGCGGGGAGACCCAGTACTTC
CDR3 protein: CASSELAGGGETQYF

D gene: NA
V gene: TRBV9
J gene: TRBJ2-5
clone size: NA
CDR3 DNA: TGTGCCAGCAGCGTAGGGGCAGCAAAAGAGACCCAGTACTTC
CDR3 protein: CASSVGAAKETQYF

D gene: TRBD1
V gene: TRBV19
J gene: TRBJ2-1
clone size: NA
CDR3 DNA: TGTGCCAGCGGCAGGACAGGGTCCAATGAGCAGTTCTTC
CDR3 protein: CASGRTGSNEQFF

D gene: NA
V gene: TRBV6-4
J gene: TRBJ1-5
clone size: many
CDR3 DNA: TGTGCCAGCAGTGACTCGATCGGGAGGGGAAGTCAGCCCCAGCATTTT
CDR3 protein: CASSDSIGRGSQPQHF

D gene: TRBD2
V gene: TRBV9
J gene: TRBJ2-1
clone size: NA
CDR3 DNA: TGTGCCAGCAGCGCAGGGACTAGCGGCTACAATGAGCAGTTCTTC
CDR3 protein: CASSAGTSGYNEQFF

D gene: TRBD1
V gene: TRBV5-1
J gene: TRBJ1-2
clone size: NA
CDR3 DNA: TGCGCCAGCAGCTTAGACGGGACAGGCCTAAGCTATGGCTACACCTTC
CDR3 protein: CASSLDGTGLSYGYTF

D gene: TRBD2
V gene: TRBV6-2/TRBV6-3
J gene: TRBJ2-7
clone size: once
CDR3 DNA: TGTGCCAGCAGTTACCTCGGGACTAGCGGGAGCTCCTACGAGCAGTACTTC
CDR3 protein: CASSYLGTSGSSYEQYF

D gene: NA
V gene: TRBV29-1
J gene: TRBJ2-5
clone size: NA
CDR3 DNA: TGCAGCGTTGAGATGGAGCCCAGTAGCCAAGAGACCCAGTACTTC
CDR3 protein: CSVEMEPSSQETQYF

D gene: TRBD2
V gene: TRBV12-5
J gene: TRBJ2-1
clone size: NA
CDR3 DNA: TGTGCTAGTGGTTTGGGAGCGGGGGGGCCCTACAATGAGCAGTTCTTC
CDR3 protein: CASGLGAGGPYNEQFF

D gene: NA
V gene: TRBV2
J gene: TRBJ2-7
clone size: NA
CDR3 DNA: TGTGCCAGCAGTGAAGTGGGTAGCGGCAACGAGCAGTACTTC
CDR3 protein: CASSEVGSGNEQYF

D gene: NA
V gene: TRBV7-2
J gene: TRBJ2-1
clone size: NA
CDR3 DNA: TGTGCCAGCAGCTTAGGATGGGGCGGGGGCGAGCAGTTCTTC
CDR3 protein: CASSLGWGGGEQFF

D gene: TRBD1
V gene: TRBV19
J gene: TRBJ1-1
clone size: NA
CDR3 DNA: TGTGCCAGTAGTACCCCTCGGACAGGGAAAACTGAAGCTTTCTTT
CDR3 protein: CASSTPRTGKTEAFF

D gene: NA
V gene: TRBV30
J gene: TRBJ1-2
clone size: NA
CDR3 DNA: TGTGCCTGGAGTTTCCTCAGCGGAGGGGAAGATGGCTACACCTTC
CDR3 protein: CAWSFLSGGEDGYTF

D gene: NA
V gene: TRBV6-6
J gene: TRBJ2-3
clone size: NA
CDR3 DNA: TGTGCCAGCAGTCGATCCGCAGATACGCAGTATTTT
CDR3 protein: CASSRSADTQYF

D gene: TRBD1
V gene: TRBV5-1
J gene: TRBJ1-1
clone size: few
CDR3 DNA: TGCGCCAGCAGCTTGGACAGGGGGAACACTGAAGCTTTCTTT
CDR3 protein: CASSLDRGNTEAFF

D gene: NA
V gene: TRBV5-1
J gene: TRBJ1-6
clone size: NA
CDR3 DNA: TGCGCCAGCAGCCCAAAGACCGGGCCCGGGGACTATAATTCACCCCTCCACTTT
CDR3 protein: CASSPKTGPGDYNSPLHF

D gene: NA
V gene: TRBV12-3/TRBV12-4
J gene: TRBJ2-5
clone size: NA
CDR3 DNA: TGTGCCAGCAGTTTGGGAGTCTTAGAGACCCAGTACTTC
CDR3 protein: CASSLGVLETQYF

D gene: TRBD1
V gene: TRBV3-1/TRBV3-2
J gene: TRBJ2-2
clone size: NA
CDR3 DNA: TGTGCCAGCAGCCAGGGGTCGGGACAGGGGACCACCGGGGAGCTGTTTTTT
CDR3 protein: CASSQGSGQGTTGELFF

D gene: TRBD2
V gene: TRBV11-2
J gene: TRBJ2-3
clone size: NA
CDR3 DNA: TGTGCCAGCAGCCCCCAACCGGGACTAGTCCCAGATACGCAGTATTTT
CDR3 protein: CASSPQPGLVPDTQYF

D gene: NA
V gene: TRBV28
J gene: TRBJ2-4
clone size: NA
CDR3 DNA: TGTGCCAGCAGTTCACCAACCCCCGGCGGGGACAAAAACATTCAGTACTTC
CDR3 protein: CASSSPTPGGDKNIQYF

D gene: NA
V gene: TRBV13
J gene: TRBJ1-3
clone size: NA
CDR3 DNA: TGTGCCAGCAGCTTAGAGCCGGGGAGCTCTGGAAACACCATATATTTT
CDR3 protein: CASSLEPGSSGNTIYF

D gene: TRBD1
V gene: TRBV18
J gene: TRBJ2-7
clone size: NA
CDR3 DNA: TGTGCCAGCTCACCACGACAGGGGAGGGAGCAGTACTTC
CDR3 protein: CASSPRQGREQYF

D gene: NA
V gene: TRBV7-9
J gene: TRBJ2-7
clone size: NA
CDR3 DNA: TGTGCCAGCAGCTTACTAACAGGGTACGAGCAGTACTTC
CDR3 protein: CASSLLTGYEQYF

D gene: NA
V gene: TRBV3-1/TRBV3-2
J gene: TRBJ2-1
clone size: NA
CDR3 DNA: TGTGCCAGCAGCCAAGGGACGGGGAGAGGGCCTTACAATGAGCAGTTCTTC
CDR3 protein: CASSQGTGRGPYNEQFF

D gene: TRBD2
V gene: TRBV2
J gene: TRBJ2-5
clone size: NA
CDR3 DNA: TGTGCCAGCAGTGAACAGCGGGGGGGCCGGGAGACCCAGTACTTC
CDR3 protein: CASSEQRGGRETQYF

D gene: NA
V gene: TRBV29-1
J gene: TRBJ1-4
clone size: NA
CDR3 DNA: TGCAGCGCTCAAGGCGGGTGGGATAATGAAAAACTGTTTTTT
CDR3 protein: CSAQGGWDNEKLFF

D gene: NA
V gene: TRBV2
J gene: TRBJ2-3
clone size: NA
CDR3 DNA: TGTGCCAGCAGTGACTCTAGGCTCGCAGATACGCAGTATTTT
CDR3 protein: CASSDSRLADTQYF

D gene: TRBD2
V gene: TRBV7-9
J gene: TRBJ2-1
clone size: NA
CDR3 DNA: TGTGCCAGCAGCTTAGCCGGGGGGACTAGCGGGAACTCCTACAATGAGCAGTTCTTC
CDR3 protein: CASSLAGGTSGNSYNEQFF

D gene: NA
V gene: TRBV29-1
J gene: TRBJ1-1
clone size: once
CDR3 DNA: TGCAGCGCCGATGCAGGGAAAGCTTTCTTT
CDR3 protein: CSADAGKAFF

D gene: NA
V gene: TRBV15
J gene: TRBJ2-3
clone size: NA
CDR3 DNA: TGTGCCACCAGCAGAGATGGGGGAGGAGATACGCAGTATTTT
CDR3 protein: CATSRDGGGDTQYF

D gene: TRBD2
V gene: TRBV15
J gene: TRBJ2-3
clone size: NA
CDR3 DNA: TGTGCCACCAGCAGAGTAGCTAGCGGGGGCACAGATACGCAGTATTTT
CDR3 protein: CATSRVASGGTDTQYF

D gene: TRBD1
V gene: TRBV6-2/TRBV6-3
J gene: TRBJ1-4
clone size: few
CDR3 DNA: TGTGCCAGCAGTTTCGGAAGGACAGGGGGCGATGAAAAACTGTTTTTT
CDR3 protein: CASSFGRTGGDEKLFF

D gene: TRBD1
V gene: TRBV28
J gene: TRBJ2-3
clone size: NA
CDR3 DNA: TGTGCCACTCAAGATACAGGGGGCGGCACAGATACGCAGTATTTT
CDR3 protein: CATQDTGGGTDTQYF

D gene: TRBD1
V gene: TRBV14
J gene: TRBJ1-1
clone size: NA
CDR3 DNA: TGTGCCAGCAGCCGTGACAGGGGCACTGAAGCTTTCTTT
CDR3 protein: CASSRDRGTEAFF

D gene: TRBD1
V gene: TRBV27
J gene: TRBJ1-6
clone size: NA
CDR3 DNA: TGTGCCAGCAAAATACAGGGGGACAATTCACCCCTCCACTTT
CDR3 protein: CASKIQGDNSPLHF

D gene: TRBD1
V gene: TRBV2
J gene: TRBJ1-1
clone size: NA
CDR3 DNA: TGTGCCAGCAGCCGCCCTGGACAGGCAAGGAACACTGAAGCTTTCTTT
CDR3 protein: CASSRPGQARNTEAFF

D gene: NA
V gene: TRBV7-3
J gene: TRBJ2-5
clone size: once
CDR3 DNA: TGTGCCAGCAGCCTCCACGAGCGACAGCAAGAGACCCAGTACTTC
CDR3 protein: CASSLHERQQETQYF

D gene: TRBD1
V gene: TRBV6-5
J gene: TRBJ1-2
clone size: NA
CDR3 DNA: TGTGCCAGCACGCCCTGGACAGGGGACTATGGCTACACCTTC
CDR3 protein: CASTPWTGDYGYTF

D gene: TRBD2
V gene: TRBV4-3
J gene: TRBJ2-1
clone size: NA
CDR3 DNA: TGCGCCAGCAGCCCACAACTAGCGGCCTACAATGAGCAGTTCTTC
CDR3 protein: CASSPQLAAYNEQFF

D gene: TRBD2
V gene: TRBV4-1
J gene: TRBJ2-1
clone size: once
CDR3 DNA: TGCGCCAGCAGCCAAGAAGCGGGAGACGAGCAGTTCTTC
CDR3 protein: CASSQEAGDEQFF

D gene: TRBD1
V gene: TRBV11-2
J gene: TRBJ2-2
clone size: NA
CDR3 DNA: TGTGCCAGCAGCTTAGTAGGTCCGGGACAGGGGACCGGGGAGCTGTTTTTT
CDR3 protein: CASSLVGPGQGTGELFF

D gene: NA
V gene: TRBV6-4
J gene: TRBJ1-1
clone size: NA
CDR3 DNA: TGTGCCAGCAGTGACGGGGGGACTGAAGCTTTCTTT
CDR3 protein: CASSDGGTEAFF

D gene: NA
V gene: TRBV5-1
J gene: TRBJ1-4
clone size: NA
CDR3 DNA: TGCGCCAGCAGCCCGGACATAAGTGAAAAACTGTTTTTT
CDR3 protein: CASSPDISEKLFF

D gene: NA
V gene: TRBV7-3
J gene: TRBJ2-2
clone size: NA
CDR3 DNA: TGTGCCAGCAGCCGCGGGGATAGGAACACCGGGGAGCTGTTTTTT
CDR3 protein: CASSRGDRNTGELFF

D gene: NA
V gene: TRBV10-3
J gene: TRBJ1-2
clone size: once
CDR3 DNA: TGTGCCATCAGTGAAGAGGGCTATGGCTACACCTTC
CDR3 protein: CAISEEGYGYTF

D gene: NA
V gene: TRBV20-1
J gene: TRBJ2-7
clone size: NA
CDR3 DNA: TGCAGTGCCCTAGCGAACTACGAGCAGTACTTC
CDR3 protein: CSALANYEQYF

D gene: TRBD2
V gene: TRBV5-1
J gene: TRBJ2-1
clone size: NA
CDR3 DNA: TGCGCCAGCAGCTTGGGGACTAGCGGGAGTCATGAGCAGTTCTTC
CDR3 protein: CASSLGTSGSHEQFF

D gene: TRBD2
V gene: TRBV7-9
J gene: TRBJ2-1
clone size: NA
CDR3 DNA: TGTGCCAGCAGCTTAGGCCCTAGCGGGAGTAATGAGCAGTTCTTC
CDR3 protein: CASSLGPSGSNEQFF